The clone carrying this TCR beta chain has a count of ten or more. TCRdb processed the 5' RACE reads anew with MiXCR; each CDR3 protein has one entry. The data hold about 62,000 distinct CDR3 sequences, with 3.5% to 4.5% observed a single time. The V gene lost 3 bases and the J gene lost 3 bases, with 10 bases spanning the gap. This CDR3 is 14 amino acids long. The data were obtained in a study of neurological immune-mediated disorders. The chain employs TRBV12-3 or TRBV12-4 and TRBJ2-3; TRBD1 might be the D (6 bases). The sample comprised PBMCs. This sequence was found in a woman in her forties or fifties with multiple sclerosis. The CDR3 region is CASSFAQGTDTQYF. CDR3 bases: TGTGCCAGCAGTTTTGCACAGGGAACAGATACGCAGTATTTT.